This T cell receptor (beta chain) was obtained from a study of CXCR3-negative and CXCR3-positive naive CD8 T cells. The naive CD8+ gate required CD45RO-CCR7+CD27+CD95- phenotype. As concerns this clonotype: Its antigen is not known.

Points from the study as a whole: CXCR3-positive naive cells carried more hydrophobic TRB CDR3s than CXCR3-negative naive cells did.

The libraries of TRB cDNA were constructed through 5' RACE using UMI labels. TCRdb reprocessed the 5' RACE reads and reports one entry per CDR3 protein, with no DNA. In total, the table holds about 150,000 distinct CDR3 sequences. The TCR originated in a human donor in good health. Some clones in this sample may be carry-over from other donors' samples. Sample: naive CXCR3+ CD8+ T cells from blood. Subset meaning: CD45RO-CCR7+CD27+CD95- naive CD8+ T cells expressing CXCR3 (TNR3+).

The CDR3 loop reads CSVGQGAMNTEAFF. The chain combines TRBV29-1 with TRBJ1-1; the TCRdb call, TRBD1, lacks DNA for checking. The CDR3 spans 14 residues. CDR1 and CDR2 (germline): SQVTM, ANQGSEA. Based on the CDR3 plus reference TRBV29-1 and TRBJ1-1, the full variable domain is SAVISQKPSRDICQRGTSLTIQCQVDSQVTMMFWYRQQPGQSLTLIATANQGSEATYESGFVIDKFPISRPNLTFSTLTVSNMSPEDSSIYLCSVGQGAMNTEAFFGQGTRLTVV.